These 17 T cell receptor beta chains came from one sample sequenced in a study of T cell responses to AZD1222 COVID-19 vaccine (dated by TCRdb to the early 2020s). Library construction relied on the immunoSEQ multiplex PCR assay. TCRdb took this table from immuneACCESS and kept in-frame rearrangements with V and J called. Such tables lack part of the clones; where checked against another copy, unresolved V genes explain under half of the gap, and the rest is unexplained. This sample has approximately 170,000 clones in its table, and over 85% of those were observed once. The ten largest clones take up over 1.5% of the sample. The sample's time point label, decoded: baseline before first vaccination. This sample comprised peripheral blood, obtained on day 0 of AZD1222 vaccination. The receptors were gathered from an adult in good health.

A few counts support this clone. The chain has TRBV14 and TRBJ1-5, with D uncertain. The CDR3 runs to 14 residues. Looked up from germline, CDR1 is SGHDN and CDR2 is FVKESK. V lost 5 bases and J lost 3, with 11 bases in between. The CDR3: CASSSGTANQPQHF. The CDR3 DNA follows: TGTGCCAGCAGCTCCGGAACAGCCAATCAGCCCCAGCATTTT. Drawing the rest from reference TRBV14 and TRBJ1-5, the complete variable domain is EAGVTQFPSHSVIEKGQTVTLRCDPISGHDNLYWYRRVMGKEIKFLLHFVKESKQDESGMPNNRFLAERTGGTYSTLKVQPAELEDSGVYFCASSSGTANQPQHFGDGTRLSIL.

The chain is built from TRBV2 and TRBJ2-5; no clear D. Trimming shortened V by 8 bases and J by 4 bases, and 14 bases separated the two germline ends. CDR3 size: 13 residues. Germline V gene data show CDR1 as SNHLY and CDR2 as FYNNEI. The CDR3 sequence is CASAKGILETQYF. The CDR3 DNA reads as TGTGCCAGCGCTAAGGGCATTCTAGAGACCCAGTACTTC. Complete variable domain (other parts from reference TRBV2 and TRBJ2-5): EPEVTQTPSHQVTQMGQEVILRCVPISNHLYFYWYRQILGQKVEFLVSFYNNEISEKSEIFDDQFSVERPDGSNFTLKIRSTKLEDSAMYFCASAKGILETQYFGPGTRLLVL.

The chain is built from TRBV6-5 and TRBJ2-7, with D possibly being TRBD1 (6 bases). This CDR3 has 15 residues. Germline CDR1 and CDR2: MNHEY and SVGAGI. Trimming left V 5 bases short and J 2 bases short, with 16 bases between. CDR3 protein: CASSRDTRSTYEQYF. The CDR3 nucleotides are TGTGCCAGCAGTAGGGACACACGATCTACCTACGAGCAGTACTTC.

The V call is TRBV29-1, the J call TRBJ1-3; maybe TRBD1 (5 bases). Germline CDR1 and CDR2: SQVTM and ANQGSEA. The CDR3 has 15 amino acids. V lost 7 bases, J lost 3 bases, and 19 bases lay in between. The CDR3 sequence: CSGDRAGGGGNTIYF. The CDR3 nucleotides are TGCAGCGGTGATCGGGCGGGGGGAGGTGGAAACACCATATATTTT.

The V and J genes are TRBV29-1 and TRBJ2-1; D remains ambiguous. The germline V gene encodes CDR1 SQVTM and CDR2 ANQGSEA. The CDR3 consists of 11 residues. V was cut by 4 bases and J by 3 bases, with 4 bases left in between. CDR3 region: CSVVSYNEQFF. CDR3 coding DNA: TGCAGCGTTGTTAGCTACAATGAGCAGTTCTTC.

This sequence joins TRBV19 and TRBJ2-5, with D possibly TRBD2 on 5 matching bases. The V end was cut by 9 bases, the J end by 2 bases, with 19 bases between. This CDR3 has 15 amino acids. In germline, CDR1 is LNHDA, CDR2 SQIVND (reference sequence). This CDR3 is CASAPLSSGQETQYF. The CDR3 bases are TGTGCCAGCGCCCCGTTGTCCTCGGGGCAAGAGACCCAGTACTTC.

The rearrangement uses TRBV4-3 and TRBJ1-2; TRBD1 aligns across 7 bases. The CDR3 has 15 amino acids. Per germline, CDR1 LGHNA and CDR2 YSLEER. J gave up 7 bases and V 0 bases, and 8 bases lay outside the gene matches. CDR3: CASSQDQAGGGGYTF. In DNA, the CDR3 is TGCGCCAGCAGCCAAGATCAGGCAGGGGGGGGTGGCTACACCTTC.

The V call is TRBV7-9, the J call TRBJ1-4, with D perhaps TRBD1 (6 bases). V was pared by 8 bases and J by 11 bases, with 18 bases between. The CDR3 runs 13 residues. CDR1 is SEHNR and CDR2 is FQNEAQ in the germline V gene (reference sequence). The CDR3 bases are TGTGCCAGCCGGACAGACCGAAGGGGTAAACTGTTTTTT. The encoded protein is CASRTDRRGKLFF.

The CDR3 DNA follows: TGTGCCAGCTCACCCAGGAGAGGAAACTATGGCTACACCTTC. Its translation: CASSPRRGNYGYTF. The gene calls are TRBV18 and TRBJ1-2; D is undetermined. This CDR3 region has 14 residues. Trimming removed 3 bases at V and 2 bases at J, with 10 bases between. Germline CDR1 is KGHSH and CDR2 is LQKENI.

The gene calls are TRBV29-1 and TRBJ1-6, with 7 bases identical to TRBD1. Germline V CDR1 and CDR2: SQVTM, ANQGSEA. This CDR3 has 13 amino acids. The ends lost 7 bases at V and 10 bases at J; junction bases unmatched: 10. The CDR3 region has the DNA TGCAGCGCATTAGACAGGGACGGGTCACCCCTCCACTTT. It encodes CSALDRDGSPLHF.

This chain links TRBV5-1 with TRBJ2-7; 9 bases align to TRBD2. Losses at the gene ends were 7 bases for V and 2 bases for J; bases not matched to a gene: 7. This CDR3 spans 14 amino acids. Germline CDR1 SGHRS, CDR2 YFSETQ. CDR3 sequence: CASGYGGGAYEQYF. DNA of the CDR3: TGCGCCAGCGGTTATGGCGGGGGGGCCTACGAGCAGTACTTC. The entire variable domain, with the rest obtained from reference TRBV5-1 and TRBJ2-7, is as follows: KAGVTQTPRYLIKTRGQQVTLSCSPISGHRSVSWYQQTPGQGLQFLFEYFSETQRNKGNFPGRFSGRQFSNSRSEMNVSTLELGDSALYLCASGYGGGAYEQYFGPGTRLTVT.

This clone appeared once. The genes are TRBV5-8 and TRBJ1-2; no reliable D call. The CDR3 extends over 15 amino acids. Germline CDR1 and CDR2: SGHTS and YDEGEE. V was cut by 4 bases and J by 4 bases, with 17 bases left in between. This CDR3 is CASSILHDGRYGYTF. The CDR3 bases are TGTGCCAGCAGCATACTCCACGACGGCCGCTATGGCTACACCTTC.

J is TRBJ1-4 and V is TRBV19; no clear D gene. V was trimmed by 6 bases and J by 0 bases, leaving 14 bases between them. The CDR3 covers 16 residues. CDR1 and CDR2 from the germline V gene are LNHDA and SQIVND (reference sequence). The CDR3 region has the DNA TGTGCCAGTAGCCCGGACCTTTCTTCAACTAATGAAAAACTGTTTTTT. Translation: CASSPDLSSTNEKLFF.

This clone was recorded a few times. A read error may account for a junction end that differs from germline. V is TRBV6-5 and J is TRBJ2-7, with D perhaps TRBD1 (5 bases). Germline loops: CDR1 MNHEY, CDR2 SVGAGI. The CDR3 covers 14 residues. The CDR3 DNA reads as TGTGCCAGCAGTGACTCTACAGGATCCTACGAGCAGTACTTC. Its protein is CASSDSTGSYEQYF.

This sequence joins TRBV5-1 and TRBJ1-1; D ambiguous. Germline values: CDR1 SGHRS, CDR2 YFSETQ. CDR3 length equals 14 residues. Trimming removed 4 bases from V and 2 bases from J, with 12 bases in between. CDR3 amino acids: CASSPQAANTEAFF. The CDR3 DNA reads TGCGCCAGCAGCCCGCAAGCAGCAAACACTGAAGCTTTCTTT. Drawing the rest from reference TRBV5-1 and TRBJ1-1, the complete variable domain is KAGVTQTPRYLIKTRGQQVTLSCSPISGHRSVSWYQQTPGQGLQFLFEYFSETQRNKGNFPGRFSGRQFSNSRSEMNVSTLELGDSALYLCASSPQAANTEAFFGQGTRLTVV.

Turning to this clone: This specimen includes other DNA sequences encoding the same CDR3. This chain joins TRBV3-1 (or the pseudogene TRBV3-2) and TRBJ2-7; D is undetermined. This CDR3 comprises 11 residues. Deletions cut 2 bases from V and 1 base from J, with 0 bases between. The germline V gene has CDR1 LGHDT and CDR2 YNNKEL (reference sequence). CDR3 coding DNA: TGTGCCAGCAGCCAATCCTACGAGCAGTACTTC. Residues: CASSQSYEQYF.

The chain carries TRBV18 and TRBJ1-6, with TRBD1 identical over 8 bases. CDR3 length equals 14 residues. Germline CDR1 reads KGHSH; CDR2 reads LQKENI. The V gene end was trimmed by 5 bases and the J gene end by 9 bases; junction bases not matched to a gene: 6. The CDR3 region is CASSNGQGISPLHF. CDR3 nucleotide sequence: TGTGCCAGCTCAAATGGACAGGGAATTTCACCCCTCCACTTT.